Listed below are T cell receptor beta chains from one sample, sequenced in a study of naive and memory T cell subsets. TCRdb passed the UMI-ligation and nested PCR reads through MiXCR, listing each CDR3 protein once. The sample has about 26,000 distinct CDR3 sequences, 5.2% seen once. Sequencing was carried out using blood. These TCRs come from an adult in good health. CDR3s include the opening cysteine and the closing phenylalanine or tryptophan. The order of the fields is clone size, J gene, V gene, CDR3 protein. The size field reads once, few, many or a size class.

many,TRBJ2-6,TRBV7-6,CASSPGTFFGANVLTF
many,TRBJ2-5,TRBV10-3,CAISELAGAETQYF
many,TRBJ2-5,TRBV9,CASSLVEGFQETQYF
many,TRBJ1-3,TRBV18,CASSPQGTFMDTIYF
many,TRBJ1-5,TRBV4-3,CASSPEQGGNQPQHF
many,TRBJ2-1,TRBV5-1,CASSSQGAYYNEQFF
many,TRBJ2-3,TRBV29-1,CSASRGADADTQYF
many,TRBJ1-6,TRBV4-3,CASSREGNRSPLHF
many,TRBJ2-5,TRBV4-3,CASSQGLLAGVETQYF
many,TRBJ1-5,TRBV12-3/TRBV12-4,CASSFVGGNQPQHF
many,TRBJ2-4,TRBV27,CASSLYAGKNIQYF
many,TRBJ2-1,TRBV4-1,CASSHSGKTSGRASYNEQFF
many,TRBJ2-3,TRBV20-1,CSAGYTQYF
many,TRBJ1-6,TRBV6-1,CASSEAATAPLHF
many,TRBJ1-5,TRBV12-3/TRBV12-4,CASRSMRSNQPQHF